Listed below are T cell receptor beta chains from one sample, sequenced in a study of T cell responses to AZD1222 COVID-19 vaccine. Profiled with immunoSEQ multiplex PCR; TCRdb holds only in-frame clones, not every one. The table records 35,000 to 50,000 clones, 70% to 90% of them present only once. Sequencing was performed on peripheral blood, taken 28 days after the second AZD1222 dose. These receptors came from an adult who received the AZD1222 COVID-19 vaccine. CDR3s include the opening cysteine and the closing phenylalanine or tryptophan. The D gene is left open where the match is weak. Clone size is not always given. Where it is, it says once, few, many or a class for expanded clones.

clone_size | d_call | j_call | v_call | cdr3_aa | cdr3_nt
- | TRBD2 | TRBJ2-5 | TRBV9 | CASSVGGLEGETQYF | TGTGCCAGCAGCGTTGGCGGACTAGAGGGAGAGACCCAGTACTTC
- | TRBD2 | TRBJ2-5 | TRBV7-3 | CASSLNLAGGETQYF | TGTGCCAGCAGCTTAAACCTAGCGGGGGGAGAGACCCAGTACTTC
- | - | TRBJ2-2 | TRBV6-2/TRBV6-3 | CASSVGQNTGELFF | TGTGCCAGCAGTGTTGGACAGAACACCGGGGAGCTGTTTTTT
- | - | TRBJ2-3 | TRBV3-1/TRBV3-2 | CASSQRGTDTQYF | TGTGCCAGCAGCCAACGAGGCACAGATACGCAGTATTTT
- | - | TRBJ1-2 | TRBV27 | CASSLEGARGVGGYTF | TGTGCCAGCAGTTTAGAAGGAGCCCGGGGGGTAGGTGGCTACACCTTC
- | - | TRBJ2-6 | TRBV2 | CASSAGAGANVLTF | TGTGCCAGCAGTGCGGGGGCCGGGGCCAACGTCCTGACTTTC
- | - | TRBJ1-3 | TRBV7-3 | CASSLSGGYGNTIYF | TGTGCCAGCAGCTTAAGCGGTGGTTACGGAAACACCATATATTTT
- | - | TRBJ2-1 | TRBV6-5 | CASSYSLGQGSNEQFF | TGTGCCAGCAGTTACTCTTTGGGTCAGGGTTCCAATGAGCAGTTCTTC
- | - | TRBJ1-1 | TRBV25-1 | CASSPSAGRDTEAFF | TGTGCCAGCAGTCCCTCGGCAGGGAGGGACACTGAAGCTTTCTTT
- | - | TRBJ2-3 | TRBV29-1 | CSVQVRGTTDTQYF | TGCAGCGTACAAGTGAGGGGGACCACAGATACGCAGTATTTT
- | - | TRBJ1-1 | TRBV15 | CATSRASRVNTEAFF | TGTGCCACCAGCAGAGCTAGCCGCGTGAACACTGAAGCTTTCTTT
- | - | TRBJ2-6 | TRBV5-1 | CASSFNGQRQSGANVLTF | TGCGCCAGCAGCTTTAACGGACAGCGACAATCTGGGGCCAACGTCCTGACTTTC
- | TRBD2 | TRBJ2-7 | TRBV29-1 | CSVTGTSGDEQYF | TGCAGCGTTACCGGGACTAGCGGGGACGAGCAGTACTTC
- | - | TRBJ1-1 | TRBV7-9 | CASSRWGGVNTEAFF | TGTGCCAGCAGCCGATGGGGCGGAGTGAACACTGAAGCTTTCTTT
- | - | TRBJ1-2 | TRBV7-8 | CASSPGGGTAYGYTF | TGTGCCAGCAGCCCCGGGGGGGGCACGGCCTATGGCTACACCTTC
- | - | TRBJ1-5 | TRBV2 | CASSEALIGANQPQHF | TGTGCCAGCAGTGAAGCGCTGATAGGGGCAAATCAGCCCCAGCATTTT
- | TRBD1 | TRBJ2-7 | TRBV2 | CASRVDRVGHEQYF | TGTGCCAGCAGAGTCGACAGGGTCGGCCACGAGCAGTACTTC
- | - | TRBJ2-5 | TRBV5-1 | CASSSGTERSETQYF | TGCGCCAGCAGCTCAGGGACGGAGAGGAGTGAGACCCAGTACTTC
once | - | TRBJ2-3 | TRBV6-4 | CASGPGPNTDTQYF | TGTGCCAGCGGCCCGGGACCAAACACAGATACGCAGTATTTT
once | TRBD1 | TRBJ2-7 | TRBV19 | CASSRDRSSYEQYF | TGTGCCAGTAGTAGGGACAGGAGTTCCTACGAGCAGTACTTC
- | TRBD1 | TRBJ2-7 | TRBV4-2 | CASSQGGGQGEEQYF | TGTGCCAGCAGCCAGGGAGGTGGACAGGGTGAAGAGCAGTACTTC
- | - | TRBJ2-3 | TRBV9 | CASSAEWGADTQYF | TGTGCCAGCAGCGCGGAATGGGGGGCAGATACGCAGTATTTT
- | TRBD1 | TRBJ1-6 | TRBV5-4 | CASKGEGGRDRGWNSPLHF | TGTGCCAGCAAGGGTGAAGGGGGCCGTGACAGGGGCTGGAATTCACCCCTCCACTTT
- | TRBD2 | TRBJ2-3 | TRBV27 | CASSRTSRSTDTQYF | TGTGCCAGCAGCAGGACTAGCCGTAGCACAGATACGCAGTATTTT
- | - | TRBJ2-5 | TRBV7-2 | CASSLGKGETQYF | TGTGCCAGCAGCTTAGGAAAGGGGGAGACCCAGTACTTC
- | - | TRBJ2-1 | TRBV14 | CASSQGNSNEQFF | TGTGCCAGCAGCCAGGGTAATAGCAATGAGCAGTTCTTC
- | - | TRBJ2-1 | TRBV7-9 | CASSLAGILREQFF | TGTGCCAGCAGCTTAGCGGGGATCCTCCGAGAGCAGTTCTTC
- | - | TRBJ1-4 | TRBV6-5 | CASSYDLGKLFF | TGTGCCAGCAGTTACGACCTTGGAAAACTGTTTTTT
- | - | TRBJ2-4 | TRBV5-6 | CASSLRTFIAKNIQYF | TGTGCCAGCAGCTTAAGGACTTTTATAGCCAAAAACATTCAGTACTTC
- | - | TRBJ1-1 | TRBV6-5 | CASSFIGQEAFF | TGTGCCAGCAGTTTCATAGGACAGGAAGCTTTCTTT
- | - | TRBJ2-3 | TRBV12-5 | CASAPPGPRNTQYF | TGTGCTAGTGCCCCCCCCGGACCTCGGAATACGCAGTATTTT
- | TRBD1 | TRBJ2-7 | TRBV3-1/TRBV3-2 | CASSQTTGTGSKEQYF | TGTGCCAGCAGCCAAACAACCGGGACAGGGTCTAAGGAGCAGTACTTC
- | TRBD1 | TRBJ1-2 | TRBV19 | CASSPPQGAYGYTF | TGTGCCAGTAGTCCCCCTCAGGGGGCCTATGGCTACACCTTC
- | - | TRBJ1-4 | TRBV21-1 | CASTVQGNEKLFF | TGTGCCAGCACTGTACAGGGAAATGAAAAACTGTTTTTT
- | TRBD2 | TRBJ2-5 | TRBV5-6 | CASSHRGSGGLQETQYF | TGTGCCAGCAGCCATCGGGGTAGCGGGGGGCTCCAAGAGACCCAGTACTTC
- | - | TRBJ1-1 | TRBV3-1/TRBV3-2 | CASSPRVDTEAFF | TGTGCCAGCAGCCCCCGGGTGGACACTGAAGCTTTCTTT
- | TRBD1 | TRBJ1-2 | TRBV4-2 | CASSHAEDGTANYGYTF | TGTGCCAGCAGCCATGCGGAAGATGGGACAGCTAACTATGGCTACACCTTC
- | - | TRBJ2-7 | TRBV5-4 | CASSLAPPYEQYF | TGTGCCAGCAGCTTGGCACCCCCCTACGAGCAGTACTTC
once | - | TRBJ1-1 | TRBV11-2 | CASSANRVWTEAFF | TGTGCCAGCAGCGCCAACAGGGTTTGGACTGAAGCTTTCTTT
- | - | TRBJ1-2 | TRBV6-5 | CASKGSGEGYGYTF | TGTGCCAGCAAGGGGTCAGGGGAGGGGTATGGCTACACCTTC
- | TRBD1 | TRBJ2-7 | TRBV9 | CASSVLDRGNEQYF | TGTGCCAGCAGCGTTCTGGACAGGGGTAACGAGCAGTACTTC
once | TRBD2 | TRBJ2-2 | TRBV25-1 | CASSALAGVGGELFF | TGTGCCAGCAGTGCATTAGCGGGAGTTGGCGGGGAGCTGTTTTTT
- | - | TRBJ1-5 | TRBV29-1 | CSALSGVRGPQHF | TGCAGCGCCCTTTCAGGGGTTAGGGGGCCCCAGCATTTT
once | TRBD1 | TRBJ1-1 | TRBV4-1 | CASSLGTGVMNTEAFF | TGCGCCAGCAGCCTGGGGACAGGAGTAATGAACACTGAAGCTTTCTTT
- | TRBD1 | TRBJ1-6 | TRBV27 | CASSSTGFTYNSPLHF | TGTGCCAGCAGTTCGACAGGGTTTACCTATAATTCACCCCTCCACTTT
- | - | TRBJ1-1 | TRBV6-6 | CAAGQFEVAFF | TGTGCCGCTGGGCAGTTCGAGGTAGCTTTCTTT
- | TRBD1 | TRBJ1-1 | TRBV28 | CASSSTGDNTEAFF | TGTGCCAGCAGTTCGACAGGGGACAACACTGAAGCTTTCTTT
- | TRBD1 | TRBJ1-1 | TRBV18 | CASSPGTGNTEAFF | TGTGCCAGCTCACCCGGGACAGGTAACACTGAAGCTTTCTTT
- | - | TRBJ2-7 | TRBV29-1 | CSVTNTGNPYEQYF | TGCAGCGTTACTAACACAGGGAATCCCTACGAGCAGTACTTC
- | - | TRBJ2-2 | TRBV9 | CASSVEVGPGELFF | TGTGCCAGCAGCGTAGAGGTGGGACCCGGGGAGCTGTTTTTT
- | TRBD1 | TRBJ2-1 | TRBV6-5 | CASRSRTGYNEQFF | TGTGCCAGCAGATCACGGACAGGGTACAATGAGCAGTTCTTC
- | - | TRBJ1-2 | TRBV25-1 | CASSESWLGVLVHGYTF | TGTGCCAGCAGTGAATCTTGGTTAGGGGTTTTGGTTCATGGCTACACCTTC
once | TRBD1 | TRBJ1-2 | TRBV16 | CASSRTGLEDYGYTF | TGTGCCAGCAGCCGGACAGGGTTAGAGGACTATGGCTACACCTTC
few | TRBD2 | TRBJ2-1 | TRBV19 | CASSPWGGEQFF | TGTGCCAGTAGTCCCTGGGGGGGTGAGCAGTTCTTC
- | - | TRBJ1-5 | TRBV30 | CAWAMENQPQHF | TGTGCCTGGGCCATGGAAAATCAGCCCCAGCATTTT